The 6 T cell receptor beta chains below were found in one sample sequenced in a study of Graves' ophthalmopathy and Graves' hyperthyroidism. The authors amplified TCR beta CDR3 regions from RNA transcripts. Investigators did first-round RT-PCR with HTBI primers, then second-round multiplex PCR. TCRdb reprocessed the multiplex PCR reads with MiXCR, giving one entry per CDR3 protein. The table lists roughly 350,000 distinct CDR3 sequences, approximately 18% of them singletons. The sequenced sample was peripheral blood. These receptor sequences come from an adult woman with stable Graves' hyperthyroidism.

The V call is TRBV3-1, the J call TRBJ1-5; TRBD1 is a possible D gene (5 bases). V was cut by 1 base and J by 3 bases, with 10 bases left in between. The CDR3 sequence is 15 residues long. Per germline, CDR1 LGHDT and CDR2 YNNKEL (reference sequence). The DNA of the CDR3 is TGTGCCAGCAGCCAAGGGCCAGGGAACAATCAGCCCCAGCATTTT. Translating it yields CASSQGPGNNQPQHF.

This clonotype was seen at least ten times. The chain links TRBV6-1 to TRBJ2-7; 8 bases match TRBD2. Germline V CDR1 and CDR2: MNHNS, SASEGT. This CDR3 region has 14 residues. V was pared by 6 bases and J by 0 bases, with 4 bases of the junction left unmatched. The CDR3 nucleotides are TGTGCCAGCAGACTAGCGGAAAGCTCCTACGAGCAGTACTTC. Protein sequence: CASRLAESSYEQYF.

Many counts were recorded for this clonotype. As DNA, the CDR3 is TGCAGTGCTAGAGGACAGGGGGCGAGCAATCAGCCCCAGCATTTT. It encodes CSARGQGASNQPQHF. The chain carries TRBV20-1 and TRBJ1-5, with 10 bases identical to TRBD1. The germline V gene has CDR1 DFQATT and CDR2 SNEGSKA (reference sequence). J lost 1 base, V lost 1 base, and 1 base had no gene match. This CDR3 is built from 15 residues.

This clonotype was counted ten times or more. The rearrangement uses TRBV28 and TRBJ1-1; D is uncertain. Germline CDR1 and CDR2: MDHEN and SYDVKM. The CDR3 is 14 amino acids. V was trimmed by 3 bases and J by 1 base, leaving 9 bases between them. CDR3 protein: CASSFWAANTEAFF. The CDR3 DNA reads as TGTGCCAGCAGTTTTTGGGCAGCGAACACTGAAGCTTTCTTT.

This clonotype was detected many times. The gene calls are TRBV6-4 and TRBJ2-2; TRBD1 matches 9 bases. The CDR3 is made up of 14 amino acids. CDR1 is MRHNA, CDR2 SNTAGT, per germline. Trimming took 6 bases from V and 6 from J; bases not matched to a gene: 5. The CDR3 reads CASRAGTGPGELFF. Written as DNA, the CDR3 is TGTGCCAGCAGAGCCGGGACAGGGCCCGGGGAGCTGTTTTTT.

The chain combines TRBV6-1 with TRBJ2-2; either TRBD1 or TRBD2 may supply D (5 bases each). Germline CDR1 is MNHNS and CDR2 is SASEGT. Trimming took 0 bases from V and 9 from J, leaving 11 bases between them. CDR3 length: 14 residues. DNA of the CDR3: TGTGCCAGCAGTGAAGCAGGGGACGTCCGGGAGCTGTTTTTT. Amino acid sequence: CASSEAGDVRELFF.